This entry describes one T cell receptor beta chain. What this receptor recognizes is not known. Base qualities are missing; no much larger clone stands one base away. This specimen comes from a study of cytomegalovirus exposure and HLA in healthy donors (dated by TCRdb to 2016 to 2017). About the investigation overall: In an earlier analysis of 450 to 750 of the donors, about 270 Gb of sequence data and 95 million to 130 million unique TCR beta sequences from 150 million to 200 million T cells were reported. Because of strong linkage in the cohort, a handful of DR-DQ haplotypes were treated as single units for association and clustering. Rather than using new phenotypic data, the later analysis identified candidate immune exposures from TCR beta sequences and from how often those sequences occurred across donors. The study used immunosequencing to profile the T cell repertoires of more than 650 subjects and linked those repertoires to cytomegalovirus serostatus. To study patterns of TCR occurrence, a later analysis re-analyzed previously published TCR beta repertoires from just over 650 donors and added high-resolution HLA genotyping. Typing coverage differed by locus: A, B, C, DRB1 and DQB1 were typed in roughly 620-640 donors, DQA1 in about 510, DPA1 in nearly 610, and DPB1 in 472. Genome-wide SNP genotypes for about 55% of the roughly 670 donors were used in a later genetic analysis, which treated that subset as a discovery cohort. An earlier analysis of roughly 600 of the donors used high-throughput TCR beta sequencing to judge whether each TCR beta V gene segment behaved as functional or pseudogenic. HLA typing covered class I and class II loci at four-digit resolution. Donor age, sex, ethnicity and CMV serostatus were collected together with the repertoire data. The genetic ancestry cluster associated with self-reported Caucasian donors included 81% of the 300 to 450 genotyped donors. A separate validation cohort of some 130 different subjects was used in addition to the approximately 640-subject first cohort. The study was designed to test whether signatures of past pathogen exposure could be identified by cataloging public T cell receptors. Roughly 300 gigabases of sequencing data and 70 million to 95 million unique TCR sequences made up an early release that covered approximately 700 HLA-typed donors. High-throughput TCR immunosequencing, statistical association of individual TCRs with disease status, and machine learning were combined to predict cytomegalovirus infection status. Among a few hundred genotyped donors of the cohort, an average of approximately 240,000 unique TCR beta nucleotide sequences were sequenced per donor, roughly 20% of them non-productive. Every discovery cohort repertoire had been produced on one sequencing platform.

V loses 1 base at its end and J loses 0 bases; junction bases beyond the gene matches: 6. The cysteine opens and the phenylalanine closes a CDR3 of 18 amino acids. Left in the record is the CDR3 DNA by itself, 54 bases read in frame from the first base. The CDR1 and CDR2 encoded by the germline V gene are MGHRA and YSYEKL. The cohort comprised 666 healthy bone marrow donors. Cohort members were all nominally healthy when sampled, although unrecorded immune exposures were likely present. The donor was CMV seropositive and was included in the group of around 300 seropositive cohort members. A peripheral blood sample was collected from each donor, and TCR beta sequencing was performed on peripheral blood mononuclear cells. Genomic DNA extraction from the blood cell samples was performed with the Qiagen DNeasy Blood Extraction Kit. Libraries were made using the immunoSEQ multiplex PCR assay. A mixture of 60 forward primers for TCR Vbeta segments and 13 reverse primers for TCR Jbeta segments was used in the multiplex PCR. A multiplex PCR assay on genomic DNA amplified the CDR3 region of rearranged TCR beta genes. Amplified TCR beta libraries were sequenced as 87-base-pair reads on the Illumina HiSeq System. The original methods were these. A later analysis counted tens of millions of unique TCR beta chains across the roughly 700 repertoires, and around 9.9 million of these chains were shared by at least two donors. Raw reads were error-corrected and collapsed into unique sequences with a nearest-neighbor algorithm that merged closely related sequences to remove PCR and sequencing errors. CDR3 sequences were aligned to IMGT reference sequences to assign V, D and J gene segments. For a sequence to be retained, a match of at least six nucleotides to both a V gene segment and a J gene segment was required. A rearrangement counted as productive if the CDR3 had no stop codons and remained in frame with V and J, and every other rearrangement counted as non-productive. CDR3 was defined according to IMGT convention as the region running from the second conserved V-encoded cysteine to the conserved J-encoded phenylalanine. The earlier analysis of roughly 590 of the donors excluded sequences that lacked an unambiguous match to a single V gene segment. In an earlier analysis of several hundred of the donors, a V segment was called functional when productive rearrangements were above 56.7%, and segregating when the standard deviation between donors exceeded 5%. A statistical classification framework was developed to diagnose cytomegalovirus status using the catalog of TCR beta chain sequences. V and J gene assignment, in a later analysis, came from comparing TCR nucleotide sequences with IMGT/GENE-DB human TR gene sequences. Using the TCRdist pipeline, a later analysis assigned CDR3 sequences along with most-parsimonious VDJ recombination scenarios. In a later analysis, each TCR beta chain was defined by its CDR3 amino acid sequence together with its V-gene family, and reads without a unique V-gene family were excluded. A later analysis removed 592 highly shared, low-generation-probability nucleotide sequences to deal with suspected cross-contamination and a sequencing artifact. In a later analysis, a clonal expansion index was calculated for each public chain from normalized within-repertoire ranks of inferred template counts. A later analysis computed generation probabilities with a VDJ recombination model fitted to out-of-frame rearrangements, and checked the results against IGoR. In a later analysis, TCR-TCR, TCR-HLA and TCR-CMV co-occurrence was scored with hypergeometric tests, and a repertoire-size bias correction was applied to TCR pairs. In a later analysis, false discovery rates were estimated by permuting HLA or CMV assignments 20 times. In a later analysis, co-occurring TCRs were grouped using DBSCAN, and TCRdist sequence similarity was added for clustering within HLA-allele-positive subsets. Repertoires with fewer than 30,000 or more than 120,000 public chains, plus five repertoires with anomalous nucleotide sharing, were excluded from co-occurrence clustering. The clones in this table, taken by TCRdb from immuneACCESS, are in-frame only. Not every clone is retained; where verified, under half of the shortfall comes from an unresolved V gene, and the cause of the rest is unknown. The DNA gave D and trimming, while V, J and clone size come from that table. In all, the sample holds approximately 120,000 clones, and more than 65% of those were seen once. The ten biggest clones cover 9.5% to 15% of the sample.

Broad study findings and their caveats: Correlated functional status among segregating V segments might reflect linkage disequilibrium, but an unknown experimental factor could not be ruled out. Because counts were too low, 15 or so rarely observed V segments, including chromosome 9 orphons, were excluded from the earlier analysis of some 540 of the donors. A later analysis associated some 17,000 TCR beta sequences with specific HLA alleles at a false discovery rate of 0.05. While some public TCRs were present in many individuals, most TCR sequences turned up only very rarely across donors. The authors suggested that the approach could potentially be generalized to other disease states and immunological phenotypes. An association between a missense DCLRE1C variant and V-gene and J-gene trimming of TCR beta chains was found in a later genetic analysis and replicated in an independent cohort. The study listed 164 TCR beta chains as associated with cytomegalovirus. In vitro tests confirmed that a few of the cytomegalovirus-associated TCR beta chains recognize cytomegalovirus antigens. In a later analysis, the rate of TCR association differed among HLA loci, with DRB1 alleles having the most associated TCRs and HLA-C alleles having the fewest. The classifier was reported to diagnose cytomegalovirus status with high specificity and sensitivity in both the original cohort and the validation cohort. The cohort was sequenced for TCR beta chains only, and without alpha or paired-chain data the features that could be detected were limited. Compared with equally common non-associated chains, HLA-associated TCR beta chains in a later analysis were more clonally expanded and had lower generation probabilities. A further reported finding was that TCR beta sequences accurately predicted the HLA-A and HLA-B alleles for most subjects in the first cohort. CMV serostatus was the only immune exposure information available for the cohort. According to a later analysis, parvovirus B19, influenza, CMV and Epstein-Barr virus appeared linked to several top co-occurrence clusters. HLA typing was unavailable for some donors at each locus, so association tests used only the typed subset. Some IMGT-functional V segments, including TRBV6-2 and TRBV6-3, could not be told apart with the 87-base-pair reads, so those segments were excluded. In a later genetic analysis, fewer N-insertions in productive TCRs were reported among donors in an Asian-associated ancestry cluster than the approximately 670-donor mean. When HLA alleles, especially DR and DQ, strongly co-occurred, TCR associations were difficult to assign to individual alleles. Sequencing depth was assumed to be roughly uniform across donors in the presence/absence analyses, though that assumption may not hold. An earlier analysis of 587 of the donors showed that most TCR beta V segments appeared in productive rearrangements either about 90% or about 30% of the time, which broadly matched IMGT annotations. A cluster of highly shared sequence variants was judged likely to be a technical artifact of the sequencing pipeline. In a later analysis, most CMV-associated TCR beta chains were found to appear HLA-restricted, with HLA associations seemingly driven largely by CMV exposure.

Material: PBMCs. The chain employs TRBV4-1 and TRBJ2-2; TRBD2 fits 9 bases in the junction. The clonotype comes from a woman between 40 and 50 years old in good health and CMV-seropositive. The nucleotide sequence is given as TGCGCCAGCAGCCAAGCGGCTAGCGGGGTAGCGAACACCGGGGAGCTGTTTTTT. This gives the protein CASSQAASGVANTGELFF.